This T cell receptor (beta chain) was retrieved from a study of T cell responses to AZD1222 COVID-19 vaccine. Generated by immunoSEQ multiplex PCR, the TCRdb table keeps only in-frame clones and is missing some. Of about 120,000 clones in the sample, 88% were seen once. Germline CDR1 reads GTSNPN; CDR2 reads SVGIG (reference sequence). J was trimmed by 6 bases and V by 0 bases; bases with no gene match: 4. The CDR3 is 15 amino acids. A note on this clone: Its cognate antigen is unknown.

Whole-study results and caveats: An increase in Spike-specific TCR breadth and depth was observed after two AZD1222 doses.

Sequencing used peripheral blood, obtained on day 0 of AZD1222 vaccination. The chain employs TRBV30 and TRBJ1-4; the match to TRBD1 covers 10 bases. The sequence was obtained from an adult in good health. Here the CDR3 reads CAWSVGGTGDEKLFF. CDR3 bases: TGTGCCTGGAGTGTAGGGGGGACAGGGGATGAAAAACTGTTTTTT. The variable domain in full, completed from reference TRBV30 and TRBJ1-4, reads SQTIHQWPATLVQPVGSPLSLECTVEGTSNPNLYWYRQAAGRGLQLLFYSVGIGQISSEVPQNLSASRPQDRQFILSSKKLLLSDSGFYLCAWSVGGTGDEKLFFGSGTQLSVL.